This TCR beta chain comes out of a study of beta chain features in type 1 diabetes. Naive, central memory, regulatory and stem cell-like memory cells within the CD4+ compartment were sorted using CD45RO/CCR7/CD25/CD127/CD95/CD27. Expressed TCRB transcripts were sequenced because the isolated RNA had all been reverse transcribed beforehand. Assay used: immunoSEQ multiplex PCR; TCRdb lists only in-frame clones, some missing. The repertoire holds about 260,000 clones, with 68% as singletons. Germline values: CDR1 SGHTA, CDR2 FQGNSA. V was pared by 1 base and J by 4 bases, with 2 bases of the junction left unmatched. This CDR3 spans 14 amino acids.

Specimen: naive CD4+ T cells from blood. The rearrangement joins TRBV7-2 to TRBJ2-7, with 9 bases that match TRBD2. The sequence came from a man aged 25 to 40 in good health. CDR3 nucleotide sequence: TGTGCCAGCAGCTTAGGGCGGGAGGGGTACGAGCAGTACTTC. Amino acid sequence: CASSLGREGYEQYF. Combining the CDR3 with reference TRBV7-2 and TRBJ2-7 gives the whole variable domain GAGVSQSPSNKVTEKGKDVELRCDPISGHTALYWYRQSLGQGLEFLIYFQGNSAPDKSGLPSDRFSAERTGGSVSTLTIQRTQQEDSAVYLCASSLGREGYEQYFGPGTRLTVT.